This T cell receptor (beta chain) is drawn from a study of T cells in Graves' hyperthyroidism and ophthalmopathy. Study context: At initial diagnosis, before any treatment had begun, peripheral blood was obtained. Study observations and caveats: The model identified upcoming ophthalmopathy a median approximately 6.5 months ahead of onset.

The sample holds a few counts of this clonotype. What it recognizes is unknown. Germline assignment: CDR1 LGHDT and CDR2 YNNKEL (reference sequence). The CDR3 covers 15 residues. Trimming at V came to 1 base and at J to 12 bases, leaving 6 bases not matched to a gene. Amplification of TCR beta CDR3 regions used RNA as the template. The TCR CDR3 was amplified in a first-round RT-PCR using the HTBI primer set. TCRdb independently ran MiXCR on the multiplex PCR reads; one entry per CDR3 protein. This table holds around 600,000 distinct CDR3 sequences, approximately 14% found once. Sequencing was done on a sample of blood. J is TRBJ2-1 and V is TRBV3-1; TRBD2 matches at 13 bases. The sequence was collected from a woman between 45 and 60 years old with Graves' ophthalmopathy. This CDR3 is CASSQGTSGRSGQFF. The CDR3 DNA sequence: TGTGCCAGCAGCCAAGGGACTAGCGGGAGATCTGGGCAGTTCTTC.